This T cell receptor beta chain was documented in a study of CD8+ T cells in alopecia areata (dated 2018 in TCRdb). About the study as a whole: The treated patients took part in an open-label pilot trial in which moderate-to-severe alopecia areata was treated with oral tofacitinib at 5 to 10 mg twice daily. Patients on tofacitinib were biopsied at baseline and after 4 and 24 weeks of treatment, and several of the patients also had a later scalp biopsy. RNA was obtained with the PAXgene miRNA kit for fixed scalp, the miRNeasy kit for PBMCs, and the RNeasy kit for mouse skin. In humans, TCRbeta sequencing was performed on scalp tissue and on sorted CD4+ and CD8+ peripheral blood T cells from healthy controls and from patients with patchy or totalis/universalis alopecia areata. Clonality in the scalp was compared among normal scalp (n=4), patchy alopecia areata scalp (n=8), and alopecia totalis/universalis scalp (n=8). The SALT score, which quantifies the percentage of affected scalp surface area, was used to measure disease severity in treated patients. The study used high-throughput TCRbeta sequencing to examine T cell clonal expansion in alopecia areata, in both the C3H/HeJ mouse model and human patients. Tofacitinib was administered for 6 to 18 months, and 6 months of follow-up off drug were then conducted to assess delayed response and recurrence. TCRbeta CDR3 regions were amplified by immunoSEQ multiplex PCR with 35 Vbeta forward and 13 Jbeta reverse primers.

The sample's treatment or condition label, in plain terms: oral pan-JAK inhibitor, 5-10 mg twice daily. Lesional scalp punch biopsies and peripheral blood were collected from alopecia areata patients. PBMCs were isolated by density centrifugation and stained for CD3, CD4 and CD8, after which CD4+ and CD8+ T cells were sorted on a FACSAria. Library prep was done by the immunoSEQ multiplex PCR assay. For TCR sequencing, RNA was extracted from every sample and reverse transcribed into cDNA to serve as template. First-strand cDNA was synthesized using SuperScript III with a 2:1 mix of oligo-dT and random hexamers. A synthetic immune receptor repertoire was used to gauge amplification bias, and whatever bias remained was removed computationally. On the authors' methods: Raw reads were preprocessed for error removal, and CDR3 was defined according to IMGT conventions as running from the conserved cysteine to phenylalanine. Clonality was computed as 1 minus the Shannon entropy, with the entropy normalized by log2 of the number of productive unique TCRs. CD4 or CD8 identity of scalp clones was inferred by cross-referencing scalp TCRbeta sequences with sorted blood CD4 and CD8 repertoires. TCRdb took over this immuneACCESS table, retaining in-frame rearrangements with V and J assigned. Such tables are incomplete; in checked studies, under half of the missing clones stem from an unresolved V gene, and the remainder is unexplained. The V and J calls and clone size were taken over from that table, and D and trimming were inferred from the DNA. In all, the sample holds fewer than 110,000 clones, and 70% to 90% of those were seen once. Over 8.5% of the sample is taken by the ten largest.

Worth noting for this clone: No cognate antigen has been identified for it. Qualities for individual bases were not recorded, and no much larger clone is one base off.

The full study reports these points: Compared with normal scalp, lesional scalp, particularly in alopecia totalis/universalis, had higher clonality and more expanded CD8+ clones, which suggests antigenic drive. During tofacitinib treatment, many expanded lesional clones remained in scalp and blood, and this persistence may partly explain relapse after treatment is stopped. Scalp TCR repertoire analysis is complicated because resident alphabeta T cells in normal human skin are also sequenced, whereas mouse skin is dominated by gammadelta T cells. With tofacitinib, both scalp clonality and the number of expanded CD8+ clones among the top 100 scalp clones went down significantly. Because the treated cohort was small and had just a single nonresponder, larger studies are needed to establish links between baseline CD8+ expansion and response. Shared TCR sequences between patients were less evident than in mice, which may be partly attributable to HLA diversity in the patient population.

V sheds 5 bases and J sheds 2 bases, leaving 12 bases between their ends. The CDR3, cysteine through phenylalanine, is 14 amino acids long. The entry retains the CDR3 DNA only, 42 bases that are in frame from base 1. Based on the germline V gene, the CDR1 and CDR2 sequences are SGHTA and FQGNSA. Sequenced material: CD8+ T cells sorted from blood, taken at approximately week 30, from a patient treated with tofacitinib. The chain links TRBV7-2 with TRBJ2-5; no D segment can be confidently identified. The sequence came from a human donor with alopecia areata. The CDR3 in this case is CASSQWGGQETQYF. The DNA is TGTGCCAGCAGCCAATGGGGTGGTCAAGAGACCCAGTACTTC.